Listed here are 23 T cell receptor beta chains from one sample, sequenced in a study of OX40 agonist ivuxolimab in advanced cancers. Clones were sequenced by immunoSEQ multiplex PCR, and TCRdb holds only the in-frame ones, with some missing. The sample includes 50,000 to 65,000 clones, around 90% seen only once; the top ten take about 0.66%. The sequenced sample was CD4+ or CD8+ T cells sorted from blood, obtained in a trial of the OX40 agonist ivuxolimab. The receptors derive from an adult with an advanced solid tumor such as melanoma, head and neck, liver or kidney cancer.

V usage is TRBV2 and J usage is TRBJ2-7, with D possibly being TRBD2 (5 bases). Germline V gives CDR1 SNHLY, CDR2 FYNNEI. The length of the CDR3 is 12 residues. The germline V and J ends were trimmed by 7 bases and 2 bases, with 9 bases remaining between them. The CDR3 here is CASKPGTYEQYF. CDR3 coding DNA: TGTGCCAGCAAGCCGGGGACCTACGAGCAGTACTTC.

The V call is TRBV10-2, the J call TRBJ2-7; TRBD2 aligns across 7 bases. This CDR3 is built from 14 residues. The V gene end was trimmed by 6 bases and the J gene end by 0 bases; junction bases not matched to a gene: 5. Germline loops: CDR1 WSHSY, CDR2 SAAADI. DNA for the CDR3: TGCGCCAGCAGCCAGCGGGGATCCTCCTACGAGCAGTACTTC. It specifies CASSQRGSSYEQYF.

This chain joins TRBV18 and TRBJ2-3; TRBD2 matches at 13 bases. This CDR3 is built from 16 residues. Germline lookup yields CDR1 KGHSH and CDR2 LQKENI. The V gene end was trimmed by 3 bases and the J gene end by 5 bases; junction bases not matched to a gene: 5. The CDR3 protein is CASSPEGLAGEDTQYF. In DNA form, the CDR3 reads TGTGCCAGCTCACCGGAAGGACTAGCGGGAGAAGATACGCAGTATTTT.

This sequence joins TRBV18 and TRBJ1-5; TRBD1 might be the D (5 bases). CDR1 and CDR2 (germline): KGHSH, LQKENI. The CDR3 is 14 residues long. Trimming cost V 2 bases and J 5 bases, with 10 bases left between them. The CDR3 here is CASSPGVGDQPQHF. CDR3 coding DNA: TGTGCCAGCTCACCAGGGGTAGGGGATCAGCCCCAGCATTTT.

The genes are TRBV15 and TRBJ2-5; possible D gene TRBD2, 5 bases. This CDR3 is 17 amino acids long. Germline CDR1 reads LNHNV; CDR2 reads YYDKDF (reference sequence). V was shortened by 0 bases and J by 5 bases, with 19 bases between the two germline ends. CDR3 sequence reads: CATSRDLSLPRGETQYF. CDR3 DNA: TGTGCCACCAGCAGAGACCTTAGTCTGCCCCGCGGGGAGACCCAGTACTTC.

The chain joins TRBV10-3 to TRBJ2-1; the D gene is possibly TRBD1 (6 bases). The CDR3 loop spans 17 amino acids. The germline V and J ends were trimmed by 4 bases and 3 bases, with 19 bases remaining between them. Per germline, CDR1 ENHRY and CDR2 SYGVKD. The DNA for the CDR3 is TGTGCCATCAGTGCAGCTTCTTTCGGACAGCTCTACAATGAGCAGTTCTTC. Amino acid sequence: CAISAASFGQLYNEQFF.

The V gene is TRBV11-3, the J gene TRBJ2-3; D is perhaps TRBD2 (6 bases). The CDR3 extends over 14 amino acids. Looked up from germline, CDR1 is SGHNT and CDR2 is YENEEA. Trimming stripped 3 bases from V and 2 bases from J, with 9 bases between. The DNA of the CDR3 is TGTGCCAGCAGCTTGGGCGGGATCACAGATACGCAGTATTTT. Translating it yields CASSLGGITDTQYF.

The sample holds one count of this clone. The V and J genes are TRBV6-1 and TRBJ1-5; D gene uncertain. Trimming pared 2 bases from V and 7 bases from J, leaving 12 bases between. This CDR3 region has 14 residues. Looked up from germline, CDR1 is MNHNS and CDR2 is SASEGT. The DNA of the CDR3 is TGTGCCAGCAGTGAAAATCGTCGGGGACAGCCCCAGCATTTT. It is translated as CASSENRRGQPQHF.

The chain recombines TRBV4-2 with TRBJ2-3; TRBD2 agrees at 9 bases. Germline lookup yields CDR1 LGHNA and CDR2 YNFKEQ. This CDR3 has 16 amino acids. V lost 4 bases and J lost 2; bases outside the gene matches: 7. The CDR3: CASSRATSGHTDTQYF. The CDR3 region has the DNA TGTGCCAGCAGCCGAGCCACTAGCGGGCACACAGATACGCAGTATTTT.

The chain combines TRBV2 with TRBJ1-4; D unresolved. From germline, CDR1 is SNHLY and CDR2 FYNNEI. V was cut by 4 bases and J by 8 bases, with 11 bases left in between. The CDR3 has 13 residues. The CDR3 loop is CASSAETSEKLFF. The CDR3 DNA reads TGTGCCAGCAGTGCCGAGACATCGGAAAAACTGTTTTTT.

The V and J genes are TRBV7-3 and TRBJ2-5; the match to TRBD2 covers 8 bases. Looked up from germline, CDR1 is SGHTA and CDR2 is FQGTGA. The CDR3 loop spans 15 amino acids. The V and J ends lost 4 bases and 5 bases, in that order; junction bases with no gene match: 9. CDR3: CASSSRGSGTETQYF. CDR3 bases: TGTGCCAGCAGCTCCCGGGGTAGCGGGACGGAGACCCAGTACTTC.

The V and J genes are TRBV21-1 and TRBJ1-1; the table assigns TRBD1, which was not confirmed against the DNA. TRBV21-1 is a pseudogene locus. CDR3 size: 17 residues. The CDR3: CASSKVGEGQGDTEAFF. The CDR3 bases are TGTGCCAGCAGCAAAGTTGGCGAGGGACAGGGGGACACTGAAGCTTTCTTT.

The chain uses TRBV14 and TRBJ2-2; maybe TRBD2 (5 bases). This CDR3 contains 18 residues. CDR1 SGHDN and CDR2 FVKESK come from the germline V gene. The germline V and J ends were trimmed by 3 bases and 1 base, with 18 bases remaining between them. CDR3 DNA sequence: TGTGCCAGCAGCCAGACCCCGACTTGGGCGGGGAACACCGGGGAGCTGTTTTTT. Translating it yields CASSQTPTWAGNTGELFF.

V usage is TRBV19 and J usage is TRBJ2-5, with TRBD2 matching 12 bases. V lost 2 bases to trimming and J lost 4 bases; unmatched junction nucleotides: 5. From germline, CDR1 is LNHDA and CDR2 SQIVND (reference sequence). The CDR3 consists of 16 residues. This CDR3 is CASSIPTSGSGETQYF. The CDR3 nucleotides are TGTGCCAGTAGTATACCGACTAGCGGGAGTGGAGAGACCCAGTACTTC.

The chain recombines TRBV11-2 with TRBJ2-7; 10 nucleotides agree with TRBD1. From germline, CDR1 is SGHAT and CDR2 FQNNGV. The junction had 8 bases not matched to a gene; V was cut back by 5 bases and J by 7 bases. CDR3 size: 14 residues. CDR3 amino acids: CASSHGTGAREQYF. The CDR3 DNA is TGTGCCAGCAGCCACGGGACAGGGGCTAGGGAGCAGTACTTC. Looking up the rest from reference TRBV11-2 and TRBJ2-7 gives the full variable domain: EAGVAQSPRYKIIEKRQSVAFWCNPISGHATLYWYQQILGQGPKLLIQFQNNGVVDDSQLPKDRFSAERLKGVDSTLKIQPAKLEDSAVYLCASSHGTGAREQYFGPGTRLTVT.

The chain uses TRBV19 and TRBJ1-5, with TRBD1 as a possible D gene (6 bases). CDR3 length: 16 amino acids. The V end was cut by 2 bases, the J end by 5 bases, with 16 bases between. Per the germline V gene, CDR1 is LNHDA and CDR2 is SQIVND (reference sequence). The CDR3 here is CASSITRGWRDQPQHF. The CDR3 nucleotides read TGTGCCAGTAGTATAACCAGGGGATGGAGGGATCAGCCCCAGCATTTT. Based on the CDR3 plus reference TRBV19 and TRBJ1-5, the full variable domain is DGGITQSPKYLFRKEGQNVTLSCEQNLNHDAMYWYRQDPGQGLRLIYYSQIVNDFQKGDIAEGYSVSREKKESFPLTVTSAQKNPTAFYLCASSITRGWRDQPQHFGDGTRLSIL.

The chain uses TRBV5-6 and TRBJ1-1; D call uncertain. The V gene's germline CDR1 is SGHDT and CDR2 YYEEEE. The CDR3 loop spans 11 amino acids. V was clipped by 4 bases and J by 1 base, with 2 bases between them. The DNA of the CDR3 is TGTGCCAGCAGCCGGAACACTGAAGCTTTCTTT. Translation gives CASSRNTEAFF.

This chain connects TRBV6-6 to TRBJ2-2, with D possibly being TRBD2 (7 bases). CDR1 is MNHNY, CDR2 SVGAGI, per germline (reference sequence). The CDR3 spans 16 residues. Trimming removed 8 bases at V and 3 bases at J, with 19 bases between. Here the CDR3 DNA reads TGTGCCAGCCACTGGGGGGGAGGGGGAGACACCGGGGAGCTGTTTTTT. It yields the protein CASHWGGGGDTGELFF.

The CDR3 coding sequence is TGTGCCAGCAGTGAAAGGCCAGGGGACTACCACGAGCAGTACTTC. It codes for CASSERPGDYHEQYF. The chain uses TRBV6-1 and TRBJ2-7; possibly TRBD2 for D (7 bases). CDR1 and CDR2 (germline): MNHNS, SASEGT. Deletions cut 2 bases from V and 5 bases from J, with 16 bases between. The CDR3 contains 15 residues.

The CDR3 sequence: CASSLEETQYF. CDR3 sequence (DNA): TGTGCCAGCAGTCTGGAAGAGACCCAGTACTTC. This chain joins TRBV2 and TRBJ2-5; D remains unclear. This CDR3 is built from 11 residues. V was pared by 5 bases and J by 3 bases, with 4 bases between. CDR1 is SNHLY, CDR2 FYNNEI, per germline.

The rearrangement uses TRBV9 and TRBJ2-3; D is ambiguous. The V end lost 1 base, the J end lost 0 bases, and 6 bases lay between the germline ends. The CDR3 contains 14 residues. Germline loops: CDR1 SGDLS, CDR2 YYNGEE. Here the CDR3 reads CASSVQDSTDTQYF. The CDR3 DNA is TGTGCCAGCAGCGTACAGGACAGCACAGATACGCAGTATTTT.

This chain links TRBV19 with TRBJ1-4; unclear D gene. CDR1 is LNHDA, CDR2 SQIVND, per germline (reference sequence). Trimming removed 5 bases at V and 0 bases at J, with 10 bases between. There are 15 residues in the CDR3. The CDR3 region has the DNA TGTGCCAGTAGTGGCCAGACCGCAACTAATGAAAAACTGTTTTTT. Its protein product is CASSGQTATNEKLFF.

This chain links TRBV6-5 with TRBJ2-1, with D maybe TRBD2 (5 bases). Looked up from germline, CDR1 is MNHEY and CDR2 is SVGAGI. The CDR3 extends over 15 amino acids. Trimming removed 6 bases from V and 5 bases from J, with 17 bases in between. The CDR3 protein is CASSPLFSENNEQFF. Written as DNA, the CDR3 is TGTGCCAGCAGCCCCCTGTTTAGCGAGAACAATGAGCAGTTCTTC.